This TCR beta chain was captured in a study of T cells in narcolepsy. Looking at the study overall: Healthy controls were enrolled alongside patients with narcolepsy type 1 or type 2.

In the case of this clone: What it binds is not known.

The germline CDR1 and CDR2 sequences are SQVTM and ANQGSEA. The V and J ends lost 4 bases and 8 bases respectively, with 11 bases between them. The CDR3 is 12 amino acids. Sequencing was performed with immunoSEQ multiplex PCR; in TCRdb, only in-frame clones are kept and a portion is missing. The profile shows approximately 9,400 clones, more than 65% of them singletons. Whole-study results and caveats: HCRT-specific and TRIB2-specific autoreactive clonotypes appeared among same-patient CSF and blood CD4+ clonotypes.

The sequencing sample was made of CD45RA- memory CD8+ T cells from PBMCs. The rearrangement joins TRBV29-1 to TRBJ2-2, with unresolved D. This TCR was sampled from a human donor with narcolepsy. The CDR3 spells CSVGTAEGELFF. The CDR3 DNA follows: TGCAGCGTTGGGACCGCTGAAGGGGAGCTGTTTTTT.